The rows below give T cell receptor beta chains drawn from one sample of a study of naive and memory T cell subsets. TCRdb called the UMI-ligation and nested PCR reads again in MiXCR, with one record for every CDR3 protein. This sample has 40,000 or so distinct CDR3 sequences, with 9.5% to 12% found just once. The source was skin, collected from a tuberculin skin test site. The source of these receptors is an adult in good health. Each CDR3 is given with its conserved first and last residue. A D gene is named only where the DNA matches it firmly. The listing skips clone size in some rows; elsewhere it reads once, few, many or a size class.

CDR3aa,CDR3nt,d_gene,v_gene,j_gene,abundance,len
CASSLLARGPYEQYF,TGTGCCAGCAGCCTTCTTGCCAGGGGACCCTACGAGCAGTACTTC,NA,TRBV14,TRBJ2-7,NA,15
CAIAGEAYEQYF,TGTGCCATCGCCGGGGAAGCCTACGAGCAGTACTTC,NA,TRBV10-3,TRBJ2-7,NA,12
CASKDRGLLNNEQFF,TGTGCCAGCAAGGACAGGGGCCTATTAAACAATGAGCAGTTCTTC,TRBD1,TRBV2,TRBJ2-1,NA,15
CASSAPGNEQYF,TGTGCCAGCAGCGCCCCAGGGAACGAGCAGTACTTC,NA,TRBV11-2,TRBJ2-7,many,12
CASSLIAGQGLAGELFF,TGTGCCAGCAGCTTAATCGCGGGACAGGGGTTGGCCGGGGAGCTGTTTTTT,TRBD1,TRBV7-9,TRBJ2-2,few,17
CAWSSVSGNTIYF,TGTGCCTGGAGTTCGGTTTCTGGAAACACCATATATTTT,NA,TRBV30,TRBJ1-3,few,13
CASSWDTGELFF,TGTGCCAGCAGCTGGGACACCGGGGAGCTGTTTTTT,NA,TRBV7-9,TRBJ2-2,NA,12
CASSQGGTSRNEQFF,TGCGCCAGCAGCCAAGGCGGGACTAGCAGGAATGAGCAGTTCTTC,TRBD2,TRBV4-1,TRBJ2-1,many,15
CASKTHAEAFF,TGTGCCAGCAAGACTCACGCTGAAGCTTTCTTT,NA,TRBV12-3/TRBV12-4,TRBJ1-1,NA,11
CSAITTGPSSGNTIYF,TGCAGTGCTATTACGACAGGGCCAAGCTCTGGAAACACCATATATTTT,TRBD1,TRBV20-1,TRBJ1-3,many,16
CASSLQGLDNSPLNF,TGTGCCAGCAGCTTACAGGGTCTAGATAATTCACCCCTCAACTTT,NA,TRBV7-3,TRBJ1-6,few,15
CASRQRQTDTQYF,TGTGCCAGCAGACAACGACAAACAGATACGCAGTATTTT,NA,TRBV27,TRBJ2-3,few,13
CASGQRNTEAFF,TGTGCCAGCGGACAGCGGAACACTGAAGCTTTCTTT,NA,TRBV2,TRBJ1-1,many,12
CSVDAPVERYGYTF,TGCAGCGTTGATGCCCCGGTGGAGCGGTATGGCTACACCTTC,NA,TRBV29-1,TRBJ1-2,many,14
CASRPGQGRYEQYF,TGTGCCAGCAGACCGGGACAGGGTAGGTACGAGCAGTACTTC,TRBD1,TRBV6-2/TRBV6-3,TRBJ2-7,few,14
CSARRGTENSPLHF,TGCAGTGCTAGACGAGGGACGGAAAATTCACCCCTCCACTTT,NA,TRBV20-1,TRBJ1-6,few,14
CASSYSSGRALETQYF,TGTGCCAGCAGTTACTCTAGCGGGAGGGCCCTGGAGACCCAGTACTTC,TRBD2,TRBV6-5,TRBJ2-5,many,16
CASTLLAEASYEQYF,TGTGCCAGCACCCTTTTAGCGGAAGCATCCTACGAGCAGTACTTC,NA,TRBV2,TRBJ2-7,NA,15
CASSLESGTDTQYF,TGTGCCAGCAGTCTCGAATCTGGCACAGATACGCAGTATTTT,NA,TRBV12-3/TRBV12-4,TRBJ2-3,few,14
CASSLALNSPLHF,TGTGCCAGCAGCTTAGCGTTGAACTCACCCCTCCACTTT,NA,TRBV7-6,TRBJ1-6,many,13
CSARKGQGSGNSPLHF,TGCAGTGCTAGGAAGGGACAGGGGAGTGGTAATTCACCCCTCCACTTT,TRBD1,TRBV20-1,TRBJ1-6,medium-sized,16
CASSRFAGSYNSPLHF,TGTGCCAGCAGCCGTTTTGCGGGGTCCTATAATTCACCCCTCCACTTT,NA,TRBV7-2,TRBJ1-6,few,16
CASSPVTGMLFF,TGTGCCAGCTCACCCGTCACGGGTATGCTGTTCTTC,NA,TRBV18,TRBJ2-1,medium-sized,12
CSVEEPGRTGVATEAFF,TGCAGCGTTGAAGAACCCGGGCGGACTGGAGTAGCCACTGAAGCTTTCTTT,NA,TRBV29-1,TRBJ1-1,many,17
CASSPTRADTQYF,TGTGCCAGCAGCCCAACTAGGGCAGATACGCAGTATTTT,NA,TRBV2,TRBJ2-3,few,13
CASSMGLAGVSNEQFF,TGTGCCAGCAGCATGGGACTAGCGGGGGTAAGCAATGAGCAGTTCTTC,TRBD2,TRBV5-6,TRBJ2-1,medium-sized,16
CASTERYSNQPQHF,TGTGCCAGCACCGAAAGATATAGCAATCAGCCCCAGCATTTT,NA,TRBV6-5,TRBJ1-5,NA,14
CASSYGDYGYTF,TGTGCCAGCAGTTATGGGGACTATGGCTACACCTTC,NA,TRBV6-5,TRBJ1-2,NA,12
CATTRGEGNTEAFF,TGTGCCACGACCCGAGGGGAGGGGAACACTGAAGCTTTCTTT,NA,TRBV27,TRBJ1-1,many,14
CASSLLAGVDTQYF,TGTGCCAGCAGCTTACTAGCGGGAGTAGATACGCAGTATTTT,TRBD2,TRBV7-3,TRBJ2-3,few,14
CASSQEGSEVYGYTF,TGCGCCAGCAGCCAAGAAGGCAGTGAAGTCTATGGCTACACCTTC,NA,TRBV4-1,TRBJ1-2,few,15
CSARDGVLTDTQYF,TGCAGTGCTAGAGACGGAGTCCTCACAGATACGCAGTATTTT,NA,TRBV20-1,TRBJ2-3,many,14
CASSSTGRGNEQFF,TGTGCCAGCAGTTCGACAGGGCGAGGGAATGAGCAGTTCTTC,TRBD1,TRBV27,TRBJ2-1,many,14
CASSFEAAQPQHF,TGTGCCAGCAGTTTCGAGGCAGCTCAGCCCCAGCATTTT,NA,TRBV7-9,TRBJ1-5,few,13
CASSLRSGSGRGYEQFF,TGTGCCAGCAGCTTAAGGAGTGGTAGCGGGAGGGGGTATGAGCAGTTCTTC,TRBD2,TRBV7-2,TRBJ2-1,NA,17
CASSRKQLGRPTYEQYF,TGTGCCAGCAGTCGAAAACAACTAGGACGCCCGACCTACGAGCAGTACTTC,NA,TRBV12-3/TRBV12-4,TRBJ2-7,few,17
CSARKVGASSYEQYF,TGCAGTGCTAGAAAGGTGGGAGCTAGCTCCTACGAGCAGTACTTC,NA,TRBV20-1,TRBJ2-7,many,15